The 12 T cell receptor beta chains in this list originate from one sample, sequenced in a study of shared T cell receptors in the human thymus. Repertoires were generated with immunoSEQ multiplex PCR, while TCRdb's copy carries only in-frame clones and drops some. The sample consists of about 660,000 clones, approximately 87% of them appearing once. These same records also appear under a second study, on human thymus T cells.

Sample: thymocytes. These receptors were collected from a boy younger than two with a congenital heart defect.

The rearrangement uses TRBV19 and TRBJ2-1, with TRBD2 matching over 11 bases. The CDR3 totals 15 residues. With V trimmed by 5 bases and J by 7 bases, 7 bases remained unmatched. Germline values: CDR1 LNHDA, CDR2 SQIVND (reference sequence). This CDR3 is CASSPTSGSSNEQFF. Here the CDR3 DNA reads TGTGCCAGTAGTCCAACTAGCGGGAGTTCTAATGAGCAGTTCTTC.

The J gene is TRBJ1-1, the V gene TRBV18; 7 bases match TRBD1. CDR3 length equals 15 residues. V shed 8 bases, J shed 0 bases, and the junction held 9 bases outside the gene matches. Germline V CDR1 and CDR2: KGHSH, LQKENI. The CDR3 is CASIRDSRLNTEAFF. CDR3 sequence (DNA): TGTGCCAGCATTCGGGACAGCCGTCTGAACACTGAAGCTTTCTTT. Full variable domain (missing parts from reference TRBV18 and TRBJ1-1): NAGVMQNPRHLVRRRGQEARLRCSPMKGHSHVYWYRQLPEEGLKFMVYLQKENIIDESGMPKERFSAEFPKEGPSILRIQQVVRGDSAAYFCASIRDSRLNTEAFFGQGTRLTVV.

V gene TRBV27 combines with J gene TRBJ1-1, with a possible D match to TRBD1 (5 bases). Germline CDR1 reads MNHEY; CDR2 reads SMNVEV (reference sequence). There are 14 residues in the CDR3. Trimming cost V 4 bases and J 10 bases, with 19 bases left between them. This CDR3 is CASSSGPGLGPAFF. In DNA form, the CDR3 reads TGTGCCAGCAGTTCTGGACCCGGGTTGGGGCCAGCTTTCTTT.

This clone was counted only a few times. The chain has TRBV18 and TRBJ2-1, with TRBD1 matching 8 bases. The V gene end was trimmed by 3 bases and the J gene end by 6 bases; junction bases not matched to a gene: 16. Germline CDR1 and CDR2: KGHSH and LQKENI. The CDR3 sequence is 18 residues long. CDR3 DNA: TGTGCCAGCTCACCGTGGAGCCGGTTAGGACAGGGCATCAATGAGCAGTTCTTC. Its translation is CASSPWSRLGQGINEQFF.

The genes are TRBV30 and TRBJ2-7; D is unclear. The V end lost 0 bases, the J end lost 2 bases, and 11 bases lay between the germline ends. Germline values: CDR1 GTSNPN, CDR2 SVGIG (reference sequence). The CDR3 length is 14 residues. CDR3 nucleotides: TGTGCCTGGAGTGTTCGAGGCCACCCCTACGAGCAGTACTTC. It specifies CAWSVRGHPYEQYF.

This chain joins TRBV15 and TRBJ1-2; no reliable D call. The V and J ends lost 1 base and 4 bases respectively, with 16 bases between them. CDR1 is LNHNV, CDR2 YYDKDF, per germline (reference sequence). The CDR3 sequence is 16 residues long. Written as DNA, the CDR3 is TGTGCCACCAGCAGAGTATCAGGCAGTCCCATCTATGGCTACACCTTC. The encoded protein is CATSRVSGSPIYGYTF.

This clone was observed once. This chain links TRBV27 with TRBJ2-7, with D possibly matching TRBD1 (5 bases). Trimming removed 4 bases from V and 6 bases from J, with 16 bases in between. This CDR3 contains 14 residues. CDR1 is MNHEY and CDR2 is SMNVEV in the germline V gene (reference sequence). The CDR3 region has the DNA TGTGCCAGCAGTTCAATCCCCCCCCAGGGCGAGCAGTACTTC. This codes for CASSSIPPQGEQYF.

The chain uses TRBV6-5 and TRBJ1-5; 8 bases line up with TRBD1. This CDR3 is built from 14 residues. Per the germline V gene, CDR1 is MNHEY and CDR2 is SVGAGI. The V segment lost 5 bases and the J segment 6 bases; nucleotides outside the gene matches: 6. DNA for the CDR3: TGTGCCAGCAGTAATGGGACAGGTAGTCAGCCCCAGCATTTT. Its translation is CASSNGTGSQPQHF.

The rearrangement joins TRBV4-3 to TRBJ2-5; D is unclear. From germline, CDR1 is LGHNA and CDR2 YSLEER. The CDR3 length is 17 residues. V dropped 4 bases and J dropped 4 bases, with 22 bases sitting between them. CDR3: CASSLHSPGGRGETQYF. CDR3 nucleotides: TGCGCCAGCAGCCTCCACTCCCCTGGCGGCCGCGGAGAGACCCAGTACTTC.

The rearrangement uses TRBV7-6 and TRBJ2-1; 11 bases are shared with TRBD2. Germline-derived CDR1 and CDR2 are SGHVS and FNYEAQ. Losses at the gene ends were 5 bases for V and 8 bases for J; bases not matched to a gene: 11. There are 16 residues in the CDR3. The CDR3 coding sequence is TGTGCCAGCAGCCAACTAGCGGGAGAGCGGGGGGATGAGCAGTTCTTC. Protein sequence: CASSQLAGERGDEQFF.

With regard to this clone: The junction departs from germline at one end; a sequencing error may be responsible. V usage is TRBV2 and J usage is TRBJ2-1; D is uncertain. This CDR3 contains 11 residues. CDR1 and CDR2 (germline): SNHLY, FYNNEI. CDR3 loop: CASSERAPRIF. DNA of the CDR3: TGTGCCAGCAGTGAAAGAGCCCCGAGGATCTTC. The variable domain in full, completed from reference TRBV2 and TRBJ2-1, reads EPEVTQTPSHQVTQMGQEVILRCVPISNHLYFYWYRQILGQKVEFLVSFYNNEISEKSEIFDDQFSVERPDGSNFTLKIRSTKLEDSAMYFCASSERAPRIFGPGTRLTVL.

This sequence joins TRBV27 and TRBJ2-7; TRBD1 agrees at 7 bases. From germline, CDR1 is MNHEY and CDR2 SMNVEV (reference sequence). V trimming: 0 bases; J trimming: 3 bases; junction bases outside the gene matches: 11. The CDR3 runs to 17 residues. The CDR3 loop is CASSLSGVTGPSYEQYF. The CDR3 bases are TGTGCCAGCAGTTTATCGGGTGTGACAGGGCCCAGCTACGAGCAGTACTTC.